The rows below give T cell receptor beta chains drawn from one sample of a study of blood T cells in healthy people across ages. TCRdb reprocessed the 5' RACE reads with MiXCR, giving one entry per CDR3 protein. The sample holds around 500,000 distinct CDR3 sequences, around 48% seen once. Sequencing used blood. The receptors derive from a man aged 80 or over in good health. Each CDR3 is given with its conserved first and last residue. The D gene is left open where the match is weak. The size entry is marked missing in some rows and otherwise reads once, few, many or a size class.

>TRBD2|TRBJ2-3|16|TRBV4-2|-
CASSPLAGGASDTQYF
TGTGCCAGCAGCCCTTTAGCGGGGGGGGCCTCAGATACGCAGTATTTT
>-|TRBJ1-1|13|TRBV7-6|-
CAGSLQVNTEAFF
TGTGCCGGCAGCCTACAGGTGAACACTGAAGCTTTCTTT
>TRBD2|TRBJ2-2|17|TRBV5-1|-
CASSLAHSGNYTGELFF
TGCGCCAGCAGCTTGGCCCATAGCGGGAATTACACCGGGGAGCTGTTTTTT
>TRBD1|TRBJ2-7|14|TRBV6-2/TRBV6-3|-
CASSWTGDPYEQYF
TGTGCCAGCAGTTGGACAGGGGACCCCTACGAGCAGTACTTC
>-|TRBJ1-4|12|TRBV30|-
CAWSNGPEKLFF
TGTGCCTGGAGTAACGGTCCGGAAAAACTGTTTTTT
>TRBD1|TRBJ2-5|13|TRBV7-3|few
CASSAGQGGTQYF
TGTGCCAGCAGCGCCGGACAGGGGGGGACCCAGTACTTC
>-|TRBJ1-1|13|TRBV10-3|-
CTISSNMNTEAFF
TGTACCATCAGTAGTAATATGAACACTGAAGCTTTCTTT
>TRBD1|TRBJ2-5|14|TRBV18|-
CASSGQGAKETQYF
TGTGCCAGCTCAGGGCAGGGGGCGAAAGAGACCCAGTACTTC
>-|TRBJ2-3|15|TRBV7-2|-
CASSLGQPSTDTQYF
TGTGCCAGCTCCCTGGGACAACCGAGCACAGATACGCAGTATTTT
>-|TRBJ2-5|14|TRBV25-1|-
CASSDRRTQETQYF
TGTGCCAGCAGTGATAGAAGAACCCAAGAGACCCAGTACTTC
>-|TRBJ2-1|16|TRBV4-1|-
CASTRFGTGRRDEQFF
TGCGCCAGCACCCGATTCGGGACTGGCCGGAGGGATGAGCAGTTCTTC
>TRBD1|TRBJ2-5|14|TRBV29-1|-
CSVEHTGARETQYF
TGCAGCGTTGAACACACAGGGGCGAGAGAGACCCAGTACTTC
>-|TRBJ1-2|15|TRBV28|-
CASSSTGKGVIGYTF
TGTGCCAGCAGCTCCACGGGGAAAGGGGTTATTGGCTACACCTTC
>-|TRBJ1-4|16|TRBV5-1|-
CASSRNTGQTNEKLFF
TGCGCCAGCAGCCGAAATACAGGACAGACTAATGAAAAACTGTTTTTT
>-|TRBJ2-4|12|TRBV6-2/TRBV6-3|few
CASTDRADIQYF
TGTGCCAGTACTGACAGAGCGGACATTCAGTACTTC
>-|TRBJ2-7|12|TRBV21-1|few
CASWEGVYEQYF
TGTGCCAGCTGGGAGGGGGTTTACGAGCAGTACTTC
>-|TRBJ1-2|13|TRBV5-1|-
CASSGGTRYGYTF
TGCGCCAGCAGCGGGGGGACGCGCTATGGCTACACCTTC
>-|TRBJ1-2|12|TRBV19|once
CASSISGTGYTF
TGTGCCAGTAGTATATCCGGGACTGGCTACACCTTC
>TRBD2|TRBJ2-4|19|TRBV6-2/TRBV6-3|few
CASSPRTSGRIGAKNIQYF
TGTGCCAGCAGCCCTAGGACTAGCGGGAGAATTGGAGCCAAAAACATTCAGTACTTC
>TRBD2|TRBJ2-3|15|TRBV29-1|-
CSVDGLAGRTDTQYF
TGCAGCGTCGACGGGCTAGCGGGGCGCACAGATACGCAGTATTTT
>-|TRBJ1-2|11|TRBV7-2|-
CASSPPGGYTF
TGTGCCAGCAGCCCACCGGGTGGCTACACCTTC
>TRBD1|TRBJ2-7|14|TRBV20-1|few
CSARLNQGAYEQYF
TGCAGTGCTAGACTGAACCAGGGGGCTTACGAGCAGTACTTC
>-|TRBJ1-2|15|TRBV21-1|-
CASSVGGRVERGYTF
TGTGCCAGCAGCGTGGGGGGGAGGGTGGAACGCGGCTACACCTTC
>-|TRBJ2-6|13|TRBV20-1|few
CSATGAGANVLTF
TGCAGTGCTACAGGGGCTGGGGCCAACGTCCTGACTTTC
>-|TRBJ2-5|16|TRBV2|few
CASSEVRGVGSETQYF
TGTGCCAGCAGTGAAGTAAGAGGCGTAGGGAGCGAGACCCAGTACTTC
>-|TRBJ2-7|17|TRBV7-9|-
CASSYRGAGLKGGEQYF
TGTGCCAGCAGCTACCGGGGGGCAGGACTCAAGGGAGGCGAGCAGTACTTC
>TRBD2|TRBJ2-1|17|TRBV7-9|-
CASSSRRMSGGYNEQFF
TGTGCCAGCAGCTCCCGGCGAATGAGCGGGGGTTACAATGAGCAGTTCTTC
>-|TRBJ2-7|17|TRBV4-3|-
CASSHPEGGLSSYEQYF
TGCGCCAGCAGCCACCCCGAGGGGGGGTTGTCCTCCTACGAGCAGTACTTC
>TRBD2|TRBJ2-7|16|TRBV20-1|-
CSAREPLAGGHHEQYF
TGCAGTGCTAGAGAGCCCCTAGCGGGAGGCCACCATGAGCAGTACTTC
>-|TRBJ2-3|12|TRBV6-2/TRBV6-3|-
CASSYDLDTQYF
TGTGCCAGCAGTTACGATCTGGATACGCAGTATTTT
>-|TRBJ1-1|13|TRBV10-3|few
CAIKGAENTEAFF
TGTGCCATCAAGGGTGCCGAGAACACTGAAGCTTTCTTT
>TRBD2|TRBJ2-3|14|TRBV20-1|-
CSASQAGGADTQYF
TGCAGTGCTAGCCAAGCGGGAGGGGCAGATACGCAGTATTTT
>TRBD1|TRBJ2-5|14|TRBV6-5|many
CASSYFGTGETQYF
TGTGCCAGCAGTTATTTCGGGACAGGGGAGACCCAGTACTTC
>-|TRBJ2-1|15|TRBV7-9|-
CASSSQQGPYNEQFF
TGTGCCAGCAGCTCTCAACAGGGCCCCTACAATGAGCAGTTCTTC
>TRBD1|TRBJ1-1|16|TRBV6-6|few
CASSTRQGVSLDEAFF
TGTGCCAGCAGTACAAGACAGGGGGTGTCTTTGGATGAAGCTTTCTTT
>-|TRBJ2-5|15|TRBV15|once
CATSRDPTAQETQYF
TGTGCCACCAGCAGAGATCCCACAGCCCAAGAGACCCAGTACTTC
>-|TRBJ2-7|17|TRBV7-9|-
CASSRGAFGGKDLEQYF
TGTGCCAGCAGCCGAGGGGCCTTTGGGGGCAAGGATCTCGAGCAGTACTTC
>-|TRBJ2-7|12|TRBV20-1|-
CSGRAENYEQYF
TGCAGTGGACGAGCGGAGAACTACGAGCAGTACTTC
>TRBD2|TRBJ2-1|13|TRBV6-2/TRBV6-3|-
CAGRGDGGYEQFF
TGTGCCGGCAGAGGAGACGGGGGGTATGAGCAGTTCTTC
>-|TRBJ1-2|12|TRBV21-1|-
CATGGGESGYTF
TGTGCCACCGGTGGGGGGGAGTCTGGCTACACCTTC
>-|TRBJ2-7|14|TRBV25-1|-
CASSERPLRDEQYF
TGTGCCAGCAGTGAACGGCCTCTTAGGGACGAGCAGTACTTC
>-|TRBJ2-7|13|TRBV20-1|few
CSARAPGSYEQYF
TGCAGTGCTAGAGCCCCAGGATCCTACGAGCAGTACTTC
>-|TRBJ1-4|16|TRBV11-2|once
CASSSSGARTPEKLFF
TGTGCCAGCAGCTCGTCAGGTGCCCGGACCCCTGAAAAACTGTTTTTT
>-|TRBJ2-1|14|TRBV6-6|many
CASSYEGSEYEQFF
TGTGCCAGCAGTTACGAGGGGTCCGAGTATGAGCAGTTCTTC
>TRBD2|TRBJ2-2|16|TRBV12-3/TRBV12-4|-
CASRVNGRASTGELFF
TGTGCCAGCAGAGTGAACGGGAGGGCGAGCACCGGGGAGCTGTTTTTT
>TRBD1|TRBJ1-1|15|TRBV9|-
CASSEVTGADTEAFF
TGTGCCAGCAGCGAGGTCACAGGGGCGGACACTGAAGCTTTCTTT
>TRBD2|TRBJ2-4|14|TRBV10-3|few
CAIRSSGEGNIQYF
TGTGCCATCAGATCTAGCGGGGAGGGGAACATTCAGTACTTC
>TRBD2|TRBJ2-1|15|TRBV20-1|-
CSARDKPGGMGEQFF
TGCAGTGCTAGAGATAAGCCGGGGGGGATGGGTGAGCAGTTCTTC
>-|TRBJ2-3|15|TRBV29-1|-
CSVRGASLSTDTQYF
TGCAGCGTTCGCGGGGCTAGCCTAAGCACAGATACGCAGTATTTT
>-|TRBJ2-5|15|TRBV6-1|-
CASSRQPSMKETQYF
TGTGCCAGCAGTAGACAGCCTTCTATGAAAGAGACCCAGTACTTC
>-|TRBJ2-3|11|TRBV6-6|many
CASSIRDTQYF
TGTGCCAGCAGCATTAGAGATACGCAGTATTTT
>-|TRBJ1-5|14|TRBV4-3|-
CASSRRRTGQPQHF
TGCGCCAGCAGTCGCCGAAGGACGGGGCAGCCCCAGCATTTT